One and the same sample provided the 17 T cell receptor beta chains below, sequenced in a study of cytomegalovirus exposure and HLA in healthy donors. Both 60 Vbeta primers and 13 Jbeta primers went into the PCR. The assay was immunoSEQ multiplex PCR, and TCRdb's table has in-frame clones only and misses some. The sample includes roughly 200,000 clones, 79% of them seen just once. Sequencing was performed on PBMCs. The source is a girl aged 5-17 years in good health and CMV-seropositive.

The rearrangement joins TRBV19 to TRBJ1-6, with 10 bases aligning to TRBD1. This CDR3 contains 14 residues. The germline V gene has CDR1 LNHDA and CDR2 SQIVND (reference sequence). V shed 7 bases and J 7 bases; nucleotides not matched to a gene: 4. DNA of the CDR3: TGTGCCAGTATGTTGGGACAGGGGAATTCACCCCTCCACTTT. Its protein is CASMLGQGNSPLHF.

The chain has TRBV15 and TRBJ2-4; tentatively, D is TRBD1 (5 bases). The V gene's germline CDR1 is LNHNV and CDR2 YYDKDF (reference sequence). The CDR3 contains 13 residues. V shed 4 bases and J shed 6 bases, with 10 bases lying between them. CDR3 in amino acids: CATSIVQGNIQYF. In DNA, the CDR3 is TGTGCCACCAGCATTGTGCAGGGAAACATTCAGTACTTC.

A few counts support this clone. This sequence joins TRBV9 and TRBJ1-6, with 9 nucleotides matching TRBD1. Germline CDR1 is SGDLS and CDR2 is YYNGEE. V shed 5 bases, J shed 7 bases, and the junction held 7 bases outside the gene matches. The CDR3 contains 15 residues. The CDR3 protein is CASRLGGQGNSPLHF. The DNA for the CDR3 is TGTGCCAGCAGGCTTGGGGGACAGGGAAATTCACCCCTCCACTTT.

The chain is built from TRBV9 and TRBJ2-1, with 11 bases identical to TRBD2. The CDR3 is 19 residues long. Germline assignment: CDR1 SGDLS and CDR2 YYNGEE. V lost 0 bases and J lost 2; bases outside the gene matches: 10. The CDR3 protein is CASSVEGLAANGPYNEQFF. CDR3 DNA: TGTGCCAGCAGCGTAGAGGGACTAGCGGCCAACGGCCCCTACAATGAGCAGTTCTTC.

This clone has just one count. V usage is TRBV11-3 and J usage is TRBJ2-2; no reliable D call. The CDR3 spans 15 residues. V lost 2 bases and J lost 1, with 8 bases in between. Germline loops: CDR1 SGHNT, CDR2 YENEEA. Here the CDR3 DNA reads TGTGCCAGCAGCTTAAACTCCGGGAACACCGGGGAGCTGTTTTTT. Its translation: CASSLNSGNTGELFF.

The chain carries TRBV7-2 and TRBJ2-7, with D possibly being TRBD1 (5 bases). Germline-derived CDR1 and CDR2 are SGHTA and FQGNSA. Trimming took off 5 bases at V and 2 bases at J, with 13 bases between the two ends. The CDR3 runs 14 residues. Here the CDR3 reads CASSLVSGTYEQYF. In DNA, the CDR3 is TGTGCCAGCAGCCTAGTGTCAGGGACCTACGAGCAGTACTTC. The full variable domain, with the rest looked up from reference TRBV7-2 and TRBJ2-7, is GAGVSQSPSNKVTEKGKDVELRCDPISGHTALYWYRQSLGQGLEFLIYFQGNSAPDKSGLPSDRFSAERTGGSVSTLTIQRTQQEDSAVYLCASSLVSGTYEQYFGPGTRLTVT.

This chain links TRBV9 with TRBJ2-3; TRBD1 might be the D (6 bases). V lost 0 bases, J lost 2 bases, and 13 bases lay in between. Germline CDR1 and CDR2: SGDLS and YYNGEE. The CDR3 has 16 residues. CDR3 DNA: TGTGCCAGCAGCGTAGCTGTCAGGGGCAACACAGATACGCAGTATTTT. Translating it yields CASSVAVRGNTDTQYF.

This clone has more than one count but fewer than ten. This sequence joins TRBV19 and TRBJ1-5, with D possibly matching TRBD1 (5 bases). The CDR3 consists of 16 residues. V was trimmed by 2 bases and J by 0 bases, leaving 11 bases between them. The germline gives CDR1 LNHDA, CDR2 SQIVND (reference sequence). The CDR3 DNA reads as TGTGCCAGTAGTATACAGGGCTACTATAGCAATCAGCCCCAGCATTTT. Its protein product is CASSIQGYYSNQPQHF.

This clone has a handful of counts. The CDR3 coding sequence is TGTGCCAGCGGAAAAGGACAGGGGGGAAGCGAGCAGTACTTC. Its protein product is CASGKGQGGSEQYF. The chain links TRBV6-1 to TRBJ2-7; 10 bases line up with TRBD1. J was trimmed by 6 bases and V by 8 bases; bases with no gene match: 10. This CDR3 contains 14 residues. Germline V gives CDR1 MNHNS, CDR2 SASEGT.

This chain joins TRBV5-8 and TRBJ1-2; unclear D gene. The germline V and J ends were trimmed by 0 bases and 4 bases, with 4 bases remaining between them. The germline CDR1 and CDR2 sequences are SGHTS and YDEGEE. CDR3 length equals 12 residues. The CDR3 here is CASSLDSYGYTF. The CDR3, as DNA: TGTGCCAGCAGCTTGGACAGCTATGGCTACACCTTC.

This rearrangement joins TRBV27 to TRBJ2-7, with unresolved D. The CDR3 spans 15 residues. Trimming stripped 7 bases from V and 3 bases from J, with 19 bases between. In germline, CDR1 is MNHEY, CDR2 SMNVEV (reference sequence). The CDR3 sequence is CASTRTGSLGYEQYF. The DNA of the CDR3 is TGTGCCAGCACCCGCACCGGGTCACTTGGCTACGAGCAGTACTTC.

A few counts support this clone. V is TRBV7-2 and J is TRBJ1-1; 9 bases map to TRBD1. Unmatched junction bases numbered 14, after V lost 5 bases and J lost 4 bases. Germline lookup yields CDR1 SGHTA and CDR2 FQGNSA. This CDR3 comprises 17 residues. CDR3 coding DNA: TGTGCCAGCAGCGCTTTCCGGGACAGGGTTGTTGGCACTGAAGCTTTCTTT. Protein: CASSAFRDRVVGTEAFF. Full variable domain (remainder filled in from reference TRBV7-2 and TRBJ1-1): GAGVSQSPSNKVTEKGKDVELRCDPISGHTALYWYRQSLGQGLEFLIYFQGNSAPDKSGLPSDRFSAERTGGSVSTLTIQRTQQEDSAVYLCASSAFRDRVVGTEAFFGQGTRLTVV.

This clone appeared a few times. The chain has TRBV10-3 and TRBJ1-5, with D perhaps TRBD1 (5 bases). The CDR3 covers 13 residues. The V and J ends lost 10 bases and 6 bases respectively, with 16 bases between them. Germline CDR1 and CDR2: ENHRY and SYGVKD. CDR3 DNA sequence: TGTGCCACGGCTATTCCGGGGGGTCAGCCCCAGCATTTT. Protein sequence: CATAIPGGQPQHF.

The chain links TRBV19 to TRBJ1-2; 8 bases are a match to TRBD1. The J segment lost 5 bases and the V segment lost 3 bases, leaving 5 bases of the junction unmatched. The germline V gene has CDR1 LNHDA and CDR2 SQIVND (reference sequence). The CDR3 is 14 residues long. Written as DNA, the CDR3 is TGTGCCAGTAGTATGACAGGGGTTCTTTATGGCTACACCTTC. It yields the protein CASSMTGVLYGYTF.

The V call is TRBV5-1, the J call TRBJ2-5, with D perhaps TRBD2 (5 bases). CDR3 size: 11 residues. Trimming stripped 2 bases from V and 8 bases from J, with 7 bases between. Germline CDR1 is SGHRS and CDR2 is YFSETQ. CDR3 nucleotides: TGCGCCAGCAGCTTCCGGGGAACCCAGTACTTC. The encoded protein is CASSFRGTQYF.

CDR3 DNA sequence: TGCGCCAGCAGCCAAGATAGAGGGGGGGCGTTAGATACGCAGTATTTT. Translated: CASSQDRGGALDTQYF. The chain joins TRBV4-3 to TRBJ2-3; a weak D match, TRBD2 (7 bases). Trimming took off 0 bases at V and 5 bases at J, with 15 bases between the two ends. Germline CDR1 is LGHNA and CDR2 is YSLEER. The CDR3 covers 16 residues.

The chain recombines TRBV10-3 with TRBJ2-5, with TRBD2 as a possible D gene (5 bases). The CDR3 totals 12 residues. Germline CDR1 ENHRY, CDR2 SYGVKD. V was shortened by 10 bases and J by 4 bases, with 13 bases between the two germline ends. The chain's CDR3 is CATRENRETQYF. The CDR3 nucleotides are TGTGCCACCCGGGAAAACCGAGAGACCCAGTACTTC.